This T cell receptor (beta chain) was sequenced for a study of T cell repertoires in cytomegalovirus infection. Whole-study results and caveats: Individuals carrying CMV plus the relevant HLA were identified by cumulative frequency of public TCR beta families. Clonotype analysis showed dominance of the ex vivo response by HLA-C-restricted CMV-specific TCR beta clonotypes.

TCRdb used MiXCR to reprocess the reads, holding one entry per CDR3 protein. The repertoire holds some 800,000 distinct CDR3 sequences, with under 35% as singletons. Germline-derived CDR1 and CDR2 are SGHVS and FNYEAQ. The CDR3 spans 16 residues. V trimming: 5 bases; J trimming: 4 bases; junction bases outside the gene matches: 10. For this clonotype: What it binds is unknown.

The chain recombines TRBV7-6 with TRBJ2-3; 9 bases fit TRBD2. The TCR originated in a human donor in good health (CMV status not recorded). Some clones in this sample may be carry-over from other donors' samples. The sample here was cultured CD8+ T cells from PBMCs, taken from culture after CMV antigen stimulation. CDR3 nucleotide sequence: TGTGCCAGCAGCAATGAGGCGGGGGGGTTACCAGATACGCAGTATTTT. It codes for CASSNEAGGLPDTQYF.